This TCR beta chain was recorded in a study of cytomegalovirus exposure and HLA in healthy donors. This CDR3 contains 14 residues. The germline gives CDR1 MNHNS, CDR2 SASEGT. The germline V and J ends were trimmed by 7 bases and 0 bases, with 7 bases remaining between them. Comment on this clone: Its antigen is unidentified.

Both 60 Vbeta primers and 13 Jbeta primers went into the PCR. Clones were read by immunoSEQ multiplex PCR, and TCRdb kept only the in-frame ones, dropping some. The sample yields 100,000 to 150,000 clones, less than 90% seen once. General study results and limits: Across donors, presence/absence analyses took sequencing depth to be roughly uniform. Differences between HLA loci emerged in a later analysis of TCR association rates, with DRB1 most and HLA-C fewest. Compared with the approximately 700-donor mean, an Asian-associated ancestry cluster reportedly had fewer N-insertions, according to a later analysis. Because they were indistinguishable, some V segments, including TRBV6-2 and TRBV6-3, were excluded.

This sequence was found in a man aged 18 to 29 in good health and CMV-seropositive. The material sequenced was PBMCs. The chain is built from TRBV6-1 and TRBJ1-6; no reliable D call. The CDR3 DNA sequence: TGTGCCAGCAAAGGGAGCTCCTATAATTCACCCCTCCACTTT. It yields the protein CASKGSSYNSPLHF.